This TCR beta chain was recovered during a study of blood T cells in healthy people across ages. A second PCR of 7 to 11 cycles used a sample-barcoded 5' primer and a J-beta primer mix. TCRdb recomputed calls from the 5' RACE reads with MiXCR, one row per CDR3 protein. Of about 800,000 distinct CDR3 sequences in the sample, around a quarter were seen once. Whole-study results and caveats: Per million T cells, the diversity of TCR beta decreased roughly linearly as age advanced.

Total RNA was isolated from each sample in quantities of at least 5.5 micrograms. In the case of this clonotype: Its antigen is not known.

This sample also belongs to another study, concerning T cells of mothers and their children.

The TCR was taken from a boy between 10 and 17 years old in good health. The sequenced material came from blood.

This CDR3 is CASSFWDGGTSNEQFF. In nucleotides, the CDR3 is TGCGCCAGCAGCTTTTGGGATGGCGGGACTAGCAATGAGCAGTTCTTC. The rearrangement links TRBV5-1 to TRBJ2-1; TRBD2 aligns across 8 bases. This CDR3 has 16 amino acids. Germline values: CDR1 SGHRS, CDR2 YFSETQ. V trimming: 2 bases; J trimming: 6 bases; junction bases outside the gene matches: 10.